This T cell receptor (beta chain) was recorded in a study of molecular identifiers for immune sequencing clone quantification. The CDR3 runs to 17 residues. Trimming cost V 7 bases and J 6 bases; bases outside gene matches: 15. This clonotype was seen at least ten times. The antigen is undetermined. Bulk TCR libraries used previously described methods and listed TCR primers. MiXCR, applied by TCRdb to the PCR reads, yields one record per CDR3 protein. The sample consists of around 460,000 distinct CDR3 sequences, 25% of them appearing once. Study findings and constraints: Over 97% of effector molecules, but under 1% in naive cells, were held by clones with more than 20 RNA copies. One cell's worth of spiked Jurkat TCR RNA was reportedly detectable among about a million naive cells.

The rearrangement joins TRBV12-3 or TRBV12-4 to TRBJ2-2; 9 bases line up with TRBD1. The origin of this receptor is a human donor in good health. Some libraries in this study had Jurkat cell RNA spiked in. Sequences were obtained from naive CD8+ T cells from blood, with Jurkat cell RNA spiked in. Subset denoted: FACS-sorted CD8+CD4-CCR7+CD45RA+ naive T cells. The CDR3 DNA is TGTGCCAGCATCCCCCCACCGGGACAGGGCGATCCCGGGGAGCTGTTTTTT. It encodes CASIPPPGQGDPGELFF.